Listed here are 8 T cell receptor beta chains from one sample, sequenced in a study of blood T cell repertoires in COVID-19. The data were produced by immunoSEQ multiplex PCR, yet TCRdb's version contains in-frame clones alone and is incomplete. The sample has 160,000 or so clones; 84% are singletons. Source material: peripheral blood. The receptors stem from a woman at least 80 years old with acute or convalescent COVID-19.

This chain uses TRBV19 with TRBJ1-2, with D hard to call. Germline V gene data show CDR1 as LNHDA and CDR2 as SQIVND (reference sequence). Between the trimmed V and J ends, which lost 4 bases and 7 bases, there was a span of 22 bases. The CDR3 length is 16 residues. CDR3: CASSTQQWRKGTGYTF. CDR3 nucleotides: TGTGCCAGTAGTACGCAGCAATGGAGGAAAGGAACTGGCTACACCTTC.

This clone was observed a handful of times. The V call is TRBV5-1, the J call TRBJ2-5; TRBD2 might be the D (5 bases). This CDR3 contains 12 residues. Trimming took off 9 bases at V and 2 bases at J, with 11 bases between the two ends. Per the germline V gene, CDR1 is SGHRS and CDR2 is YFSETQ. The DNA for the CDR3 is TGCGCCACCAGGACTCTACAAGAGACCCAGTACTTC. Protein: CATRTLQETQYF.

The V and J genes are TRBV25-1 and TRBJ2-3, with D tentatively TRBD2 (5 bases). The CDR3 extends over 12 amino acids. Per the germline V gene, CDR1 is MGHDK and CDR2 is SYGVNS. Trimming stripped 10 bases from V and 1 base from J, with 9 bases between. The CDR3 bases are TGTGCCACGGGATTTGGCACAGATACGCAGTATTTT. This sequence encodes CATGFGTDTQYF.

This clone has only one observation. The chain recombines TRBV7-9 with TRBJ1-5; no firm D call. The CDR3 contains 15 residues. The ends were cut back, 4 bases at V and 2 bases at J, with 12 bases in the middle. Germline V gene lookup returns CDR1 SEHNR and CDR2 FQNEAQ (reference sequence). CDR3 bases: TGTGCCAGCAGCTCCCCCTTTACAGGCAATCAGCCCCAGCATTTT. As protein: CASSSPFTGNQPQHF.

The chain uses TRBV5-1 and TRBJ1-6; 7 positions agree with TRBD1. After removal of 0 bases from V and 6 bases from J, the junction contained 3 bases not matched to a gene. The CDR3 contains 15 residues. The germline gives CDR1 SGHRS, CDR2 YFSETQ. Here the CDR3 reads CASSLVQGVNSPLHF. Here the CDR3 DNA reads TGCGCCAGCAGCTTGGTCCAGGGGGTTAATTCACCCCTCCACTTT.

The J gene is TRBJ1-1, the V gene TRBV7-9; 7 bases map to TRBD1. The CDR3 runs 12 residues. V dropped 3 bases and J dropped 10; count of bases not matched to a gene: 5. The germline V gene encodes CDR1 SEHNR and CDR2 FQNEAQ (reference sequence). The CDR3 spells CASSFDRVRAFF. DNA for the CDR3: TGTGCCAGCAGCTTCGACAGGGTACGAGCTTTCTTT.

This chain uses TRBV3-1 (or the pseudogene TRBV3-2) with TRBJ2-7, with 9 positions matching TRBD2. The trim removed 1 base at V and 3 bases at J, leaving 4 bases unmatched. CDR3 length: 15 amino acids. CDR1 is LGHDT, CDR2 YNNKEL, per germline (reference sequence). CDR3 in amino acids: CASSQVGTSLYEQYF. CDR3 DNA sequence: TGTGCCAGCAGCCAAGTCGGGACTAGCCTCTACGAGCAGTACTTC.

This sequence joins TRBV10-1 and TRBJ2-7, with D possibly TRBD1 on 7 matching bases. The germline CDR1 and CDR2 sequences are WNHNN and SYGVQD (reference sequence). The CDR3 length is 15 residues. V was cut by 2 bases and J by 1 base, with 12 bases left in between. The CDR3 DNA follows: TGCGCCAGCAGTGAGAGGGGGCTAGCGTCCTACGAGCAGTACTTC. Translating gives CASSERGLASYEQYF.